Following are 18 T cell receptor beta chains from one sample sequenced in a study of T cells in Graves' hyperthyroidism and ophthalmopathy. From RNA transcripts, TCR beta CDR3 regions were amplified. RT-PCR in the first round (using the HTBI primer set) targeted the TCR CDR3. TCRdb re-called the multiplex PCR reads through MiXCR, storing one row per CDR3 protein. In the table there are roughly 300,000 distinct CDR3 sequences, approximately 26% of which are singletons. Sequenced: blood. Receptor source: a man in his forties with Graves' hyperthyroidism that later progressed to Graves' ophthalmopathy.

This chain uses TRBV4-2 with TRBJ2-7; possible D gene TRBD1, 6 bases. This CDR3 comprises 16 residues. The V end was cut by 0 bases, the J end by 5 bases, with 17 bases between. CDR1 and CDR2 from the germline V gene are LGHNA and YNFKEQ. CDR3: CASSQEGRGGFHEQYF. The CDR3 region has the DNA TGTGCCAGCAGCCAAGAGGGCAGGGGTGGTTTCCACGAGCAGTACTTC.

This clonotype was picked up one time. The gene calls are TRBV12-3 or TRBV12-4 and TRBJ1-1; TRBD1 aligns across 11 bases. The ends lost 6 bases at V and 11 bases at J; junction bases unmatched: 5. This CDR3 comprises 12 residues. CDR3 protein: CASSLDRGQAFF. The CDR3 region has the DNA TGTGCCAGCAGCCTGGACAGGGGGCAGGCTTTCTTT.

There are many counts of this clonotype. The chain uses TRBV30 and TRBJ2-5; D gene uncertain. Trimming stripped 1 base from V and 4 bases from J, with 13 bases between. The CDR3 length is 14 residues. CDR1 and CDR2 (germline): GTSNPN, SVGIG (reference sequence). CDR3 region: CAWSALAMPETQYF. Written as DNA, the CDR3 is TGTGCCTGGAGTGCGCTGGCCATGCCAGAGACCCAGTACTTC. Full variable domain (outside the CDR3, taken from reference TRBV30 and TRBJ2-5): SQTIHQWPATLVQPVGSPLSLECTVEGTSNPNLYWYRQAAGRGLQLLFYSVGIGQISSEVPQNLSASRPQDRQFILSSKKLLLSDSGFYLCAWSALAMPETQYFGPGTRLLVL.

This clonotype came up many times. This chain connects TRBV5-1 to TRBJ1-1, with TRBD1 matching 8 bases. Germline CDR1 is SGHRS and CDR2 is YFSETQ. The V gene end was trimmed by 8 bases and the J gene end by 2 bases; junction bases not matched to a gene: 8. The CDR3 extends over 14 amino acids. The CDR3, as DNA: TGCGCCAGGGGGTCCGGACAGGGCAACACTGAAGCTTTCTTT. Residues: CARGSGQGNTEAFF. The complete variable domain, with remaining parts taken from reference TRBV5-1 and TRBJ1-1, reads KAGVTQTPRYLIKTRGQQVTLSCSPISGHRSVSWYQQTPGQGLQFLFEYFSETQRNKGNFPGRFSGRQFSNSRSEMNVSTLELGDSALYLCARGSGQGNTEAFFGQGTRLTVV.

This clonotype was recorded at least ten times. This sequence joins TRBV5-1 and TRBJ2-5; 9 bases are shared with TRBD1. Germline CDR1 is SGHRS and CDR2 is YFSETQ. Trimming at V came to 4 bases and at J to 3 bases, leaving 4 bases not matched to a gene. The CDR3 runs 14 residues. CDR3 in DNA: TGCGCCAGCAGCATGGGACAGGGAGAAGAGACCCAGTACTTC. Its protein is CASSMGQGEETQYF.

This rearrangement joins TRBV2 to TRBJ1-2, with D hard to call. Germline V gene data show CDR1 as SNHLY and CDR2 as FYNNEI. Between the trimmed V and J ends, which lost 2 bases and 8 bases, there was a span of 6 bases. The CDR3 is 11 residues long. The CDR3 reads CASSETVGYTF. The CDR3 coding sequence is TGTGCCAGCAGTGAAACAGTCGGCTACACCTTC.

The chain uses TRBV11-2 and TRBJ2-5; 12 nucleotides align to TRBD1. Germline V CDR1 and CDR2: SGHAT, FQNNGV. This CDR3 spans 18 amino acids. J gave up 5 bases and V 5 bases, and 15 bases lay outside the gene matches. The CDR3 is CASSRWEVGTGGVETQYF. The DNA of the CDR3 is TGTGCCAGCAGCCGATGGGAGGTCGGGACAGGGGGCGTTGAGACCCAGTACTTC.

This clonotype has a single count. V is TRBV25-1 and J is TRBJ1-5; D is perhaps TRBD1 (5 bases). With 6 bases removed from V and 4 bases from J, the gap between germline ends came to 10 bases. From germline, CDR1 is MGHDK and CDR2 SYGVNS. The CDR3 is 13 residues long. CDR3 DNA: TGTGCCAGCAGCCCAGAGGGGAATCAGCCCCAGCATTTT. This sequence encodes CASSPEGNQPQHF.

The table lists this clonotype with many counts. The chain joins TRBV6-1 to TRBJ2-7; TRBD1 matches at 10 bases. In germline, CDR1 is MNHNS, CDR2 SASEGT. V was pared by 6 bases and J by 0 bases, with 5 bases of the junction left unmatched. The CDR3 runs 15 residues. CDR3 in amino acids: CASSDRGLYSYEQYF. The CDR3 nucleotides are TGTGCCAGCAGCGACAGGGGGCTGTACTCCTACGAGCAGTACTTC.

In its sample, this clonotype was seen many times. The chain employs TRBV12-3 or TRBV12-4 and TRBJ2-5, with 8 bases matching TRBD2. This CDR3 region has 14 residues. V lost 5 bases to trimming and J lost 4 bases; unmatched junction nucleotides: 6. CDR3 bases: TGTGCCAGCAGTCCCGGGACTAGGCCAGAGACCCAGTACTTC. Translating gives CASSPGTRPETQYF.

V usage is TRBV3-1 and J usage is TRBJ2-5; 8 bases are shared with TRBD1. The CDR3 extends over 17 amino acids. The J segment lost 4 bases and the V segment lost 6 bases, leaving 16 bases of the junction unmatched. CDR1 is LGHDT, CDR2 YNNKEL, per germline (reference sequence). This CDR3 is CASRDYPSGQGAETQYF. The CDR3 DNA sequence: TGTGCCAGCAGGGATTATCCCAGCGGCCAGGGGGCAGAGACCCAGTACTTC.

This clonotype was found many times. The genes are TRBV7-3 and TRBJ2-3; the D gene is possibly TRBD2 (6 bases). Germline V gene sequence: CDR1 SGHTA, CDR2 FQGTGA. The ends were cut back, 4 bases at V and 5 bases at J, with 10 bases in the middle. The CDR3 consists of 13 residues. For the CDR3, the DNA is TGTGCCAGCAGCTCGGGAGCTGGAGATACGCAGTATTTT. Translated: CASSSGAGDTQYF.

In its sample, this clonotype was seen many times. The rearrangement links TRBV14 to TRBJ1-1; the D gene is possibly TRBD1 (5 bases). Germline assignment: CDR1 SGHDN and CDR2 FVKESK. V was pared by 4 bases and J by 0 bases, with 12 bases between. CDR3 length equals 15 residues. The CDR3 DNA reads as TGTGCCAGCAGCCGCAAAGGACATTTGAACACTGAAGCTTTCTTT. This encodes CASSRKGHLNTEAFF.

In its sample, this clonotype was seen many times. V and J are TRBV5-1 and TRBJ2-5; 10 nucleotides line up with TRBD2. V shed 6 bases and J 5 bases; nucleotides not matched to a gene: 13. The CDR3 runs to 16 residues. The germline CDR1 and CDR2 sequences are SGHRS and YFSETQ. CDR3 sequence (DNA): TGCGCCAGCACTTCTCAGCCTAGCGGGAGTGGTGAGACCCAGTACTTC. Translated, it gives CASTSQPSGSGETQYF. The variable domain in full, completed from reference TRBV5-1 and TRBJ2-5, reads KAGVTQTPRYLIKTRGQQVTLSCSPISGHRSVSWYQQTPGQGLQFLFEYFSETQRNKGNFPGRFSGRQFSNSRSEMNVSTLELGDSALYLCASTSQPSGSGETQYFGPGTRLLVL.

This clonotype was detected ten times or more. The chain combines TRBV20-1 with TRBJ2-5, with TRBD1 identical over 8 bases. Unmatched junction bases numbered 7, after V lost 3 bases and J lost 1 base. The germline V gene encodes CDR1 DFQATT and CDR2 SNEGSKA (reference sequence). CDR3 length: 15 amino acids. The CDR3, as DNA: TGCAGTGCTAGTCAATTCAGGGGGCCCCAAGAGACCCAGTACTTC. It codes for CSASQFRGPQETQYF.

This clonotype was found many times. The V gene is TRBV7-2, the J gene TRBJ2-2; tentatively, D is TRBD1 (5 bases). This CDR3 comprises 15 residues. V shed 7 bases and J shed 4 bases, with 16 bases lying between them. Germline-derived CDR1 and CDR2 are SGHTA and FQGNSA. The CDR3: CASKKGALGTGELFF. Written as DNA, the CDR3 is TGTGCCAGCAAGAAAGGGGCCCTCGGCACCGGGGAGCTGTTTTTT.

There are many counts of this clonotype. The rearrangement joins TRBV5-1 to TRBJ1-2, with D possibly being TRBD1 (6 bases). CDR3 length: 14 residues. Trimming shortened V by 4 bases and J by 2 bases, and 12 bases separated the two germline ends. In germline, CDR1 is SGHRS, CDR2 YFSETQ. CDR3 protein: CASSKGQPNYGYTF. CDR3 in DNA: TGCGCCAGCAGCAAAGGACAGCCCAACTATGGCTACACCTTC.

The chain uses TRBV6-5 and TRBJ2-5, with D unresolved. Trimming shortened V by 3 bases and J by 0 bases, and 20 bases separated the two germline ends. Germline V gene data show CDR1 as MNHEY and CDR2 as SVGAGI. The CDR3 runs to 18 residues. CDR3 coding DNA: TGTGCCAGCAGTTATCGGGCAGGCCAGGCCAGCTACCAAGAGACCCAGTACTTC. Its translation is CASSYRAGQASYQETQYF.